Below, one TCR beta chain is given with its context. This CDR3 region has 16 residues. The method was immunoSEQ multiplex PCR; TCRdb's version includes in-frame clones alone and lacks a portion of them. The data show roughly 150,000 clones, around three quarters seen once. This sample is drawn from a study of blood T cell repertoires in COVID-19. Sequenced input: peripheral blood. This TCR came from a man aged 60 to 75 with acute or convalescent COVID-19. This rearrangement joins TRBV21-1 to TRBJ1-3; the table assigns TRBD1, which was not confirmed against the DNA. TRBV21-1 is designated a pseudogene. DNA for the CDR3: TGTGCCAGCAGCAAGGAAGGGGGCCCCCACCAAAACACCATATATTTT. This gives the protein CASSKEGGPHQNTIYF.